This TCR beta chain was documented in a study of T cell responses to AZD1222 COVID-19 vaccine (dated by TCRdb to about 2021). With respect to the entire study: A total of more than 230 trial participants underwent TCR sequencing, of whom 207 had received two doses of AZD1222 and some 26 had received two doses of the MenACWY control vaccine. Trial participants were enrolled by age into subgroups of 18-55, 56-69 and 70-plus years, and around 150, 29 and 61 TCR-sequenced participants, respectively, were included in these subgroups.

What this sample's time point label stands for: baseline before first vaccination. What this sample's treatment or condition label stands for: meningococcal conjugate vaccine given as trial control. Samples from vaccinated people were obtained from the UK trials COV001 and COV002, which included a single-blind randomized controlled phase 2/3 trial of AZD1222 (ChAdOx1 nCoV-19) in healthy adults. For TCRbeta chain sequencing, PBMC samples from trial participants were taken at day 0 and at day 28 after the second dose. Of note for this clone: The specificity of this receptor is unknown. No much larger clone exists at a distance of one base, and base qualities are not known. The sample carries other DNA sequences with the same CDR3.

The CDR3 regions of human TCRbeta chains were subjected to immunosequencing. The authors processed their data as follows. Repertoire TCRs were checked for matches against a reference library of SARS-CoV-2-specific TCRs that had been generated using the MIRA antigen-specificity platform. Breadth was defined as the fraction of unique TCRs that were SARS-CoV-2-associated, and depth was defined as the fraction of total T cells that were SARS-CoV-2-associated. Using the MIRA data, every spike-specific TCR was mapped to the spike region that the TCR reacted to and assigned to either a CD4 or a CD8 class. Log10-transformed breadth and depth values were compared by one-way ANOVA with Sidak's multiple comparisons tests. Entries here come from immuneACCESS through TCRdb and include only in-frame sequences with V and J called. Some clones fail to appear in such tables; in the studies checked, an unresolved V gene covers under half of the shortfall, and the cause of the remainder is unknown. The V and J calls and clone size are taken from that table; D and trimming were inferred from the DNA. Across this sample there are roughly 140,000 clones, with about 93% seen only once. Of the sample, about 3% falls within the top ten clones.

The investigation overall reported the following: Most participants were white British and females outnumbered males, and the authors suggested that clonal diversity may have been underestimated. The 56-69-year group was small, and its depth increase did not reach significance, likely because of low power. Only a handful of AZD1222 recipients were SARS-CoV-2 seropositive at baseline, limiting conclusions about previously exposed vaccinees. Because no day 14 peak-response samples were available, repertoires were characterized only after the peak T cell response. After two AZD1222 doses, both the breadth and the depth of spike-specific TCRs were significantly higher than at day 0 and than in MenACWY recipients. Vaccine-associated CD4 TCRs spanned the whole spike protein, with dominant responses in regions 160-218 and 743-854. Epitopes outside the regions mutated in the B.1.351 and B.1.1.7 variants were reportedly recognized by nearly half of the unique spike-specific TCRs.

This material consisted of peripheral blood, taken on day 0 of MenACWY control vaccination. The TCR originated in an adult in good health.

The nucleotides are TGTGCCAGCAGCCTCGGGAGCTACAATGAGCAGTTCTTC. Its translation reads: CASSLGSYNEQFF. The V and J genes are TRBV7-3 and TRBJ2-1; a tentative D match to TRBD2 spans 6 bases. CDR3 length: 13 amino acids, cysteine to phenylalanine. Kept here is only the CDR3 DNA, which spans 39 bases and is read in frame from base 1. V sheds 5 bases and J sheds 3 bases, leaving 8 bases between their ends. The germline V gene gives CDR1 as SGHTA and CDR2 as FQGTGA.